The clone carrying this TCR beta chain has more than one count but fewer than ten. Its antigen is not identified. As for time point: pre-sensitization, week 0. This sample's treatment: therapeutic diphenylcyclopropenone sensitization with weekly scalp DPC. TCRdb re-called the RACE reads with MiXCR, one entry per CDR3 protein. This sample has approximately 100,000 distinct CDR3 sequences, with less than 15% found just once. This specimen belongs to a study of human T cells and chemical hapten exposure. Study in general: The variation in per-sample TCR yields arose mainly from small differences in pooled library volumes. The study's findings and limits: Among expanded TCRs, significantly more large CDR3 similarity clusters formed than among controls.

V was cut by 7 bases and J by 11 bases, with 21 bases left in between. Per germline, CDR1 SGHKS and CDR2 YYEKEE (reference sequence). The CDR3 runs to 13 residues. The TCR was taken from a woman in her forties or fifties with alopecia areata. Some clones in this sample may be carry-over from other donors' samples. This sample comprised whole blood, obtained in connection with sensitization to the hapten diphenylcyclopropenone (DPC). V is TRBV5-5 and J is TRBJ1-2; possible D gene TRBD1, 6 bases. CDR3 sequence: CASYTWGANQYTF. The CDR3 DNA reads TGTGCCAGCTATACTTGGGGGGCTAATCAATACACCTTC.